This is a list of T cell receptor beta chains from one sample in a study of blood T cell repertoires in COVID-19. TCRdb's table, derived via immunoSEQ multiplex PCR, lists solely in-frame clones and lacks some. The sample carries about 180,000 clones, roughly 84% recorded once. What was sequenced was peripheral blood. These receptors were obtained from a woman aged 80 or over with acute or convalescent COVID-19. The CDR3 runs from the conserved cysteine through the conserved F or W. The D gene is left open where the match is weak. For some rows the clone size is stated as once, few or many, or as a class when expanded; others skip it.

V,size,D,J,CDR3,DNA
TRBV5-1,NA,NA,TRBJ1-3,CASSLVRGAGNTIYF,TGCGCCAGCAGCTTGGTTCGGGGAGCTGGAAACACCATATATTTT
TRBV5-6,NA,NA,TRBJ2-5,CASSFRQVSFLTQYF,TGTGCCAGCAGCTTCCGACAGGTTTCATTTCTGACCCAGTACTTC
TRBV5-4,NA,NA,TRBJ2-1,CASSAGLQTEQFF,TGTGCCAGCAGCGCGGGACTTCAGACTGAGCAGTTCTTC
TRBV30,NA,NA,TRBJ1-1,CAWSGLLEAFF,TGTGCCTGGAGTGGACTGCTTGAAGCTTTCTTT
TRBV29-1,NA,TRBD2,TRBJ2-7,CSVEGGDYEQYF,TGCAGCGTTGAGGGGGGGGACTACGAGCAGTACTTC
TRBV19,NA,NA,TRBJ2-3,CASNKKSSGTQPRFTDTQYF,TGTGCCAGTAATAAGAAGTCCTCCGGGACACAGCCCAGATTCACAGATACGCAGTATTTT
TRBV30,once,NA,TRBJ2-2,CAWGPRWTGELFF,TGTGCCTGGGGTCCTCGGTGGACCGGGGAGCTGTTTTTT
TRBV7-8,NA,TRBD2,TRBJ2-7,CASSLGLAGGSHSYEQYF,TGTGCCAGCAGCTTGGGACTAGCGGGAGGATCGCACTCCTACGAGCAGTACTTC
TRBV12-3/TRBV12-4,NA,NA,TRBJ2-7,CASSFGTPDEQYF,TGTGCCAGCAGTTTCGGTACCCCTGACGAGCAGTACTTC
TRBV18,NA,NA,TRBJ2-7,CASSRDSYEQYF,TGTGCCAGCTCGCGAGACTCCTACGAGCAGTACTTC